The clone carrying this T cell receptor (beta chain) occurred a few times. Antigen unknown. This sample was included in a study of T-cell reconstitution after alpha-beta-depleted transplantation in children. Study-wide results and caveats: The origin of high day-60 TCRbeta diversity in some patients lay in surviving recipient T cells and thymic progenitors. In patients about two months after transplant, alpha-beta T cells reportedly arose from several hundred expanded graft clones. A year post-transplant, T-cell counts and diversity derived mostly from newly produced T cells.

This CDR3 has 16 residues. V was clipped by 5 bases and J by 0 bases; unmatched bases: 8. Germline CDR1 is MNHEY and CDR2 is SMNVEV (reference sequence). Unique molecular identifiers were used in preparing the TCRbeta library. In TCRdb, the PCR reads were re-called with MiXCR into one record per CDR3 protein. The sample has a few hundred thousand distinct CDR3 sequences; 25% to 30% are singletons. The sequencing used PBMCs, collected before TCRalphabeta/CD19-depleted stem cell transplant. The V gene is TRBV27, the J gene TRBJ2-7; TRBD2 aligns across 9 bases. This clonotype originated in a boy under two years old with Wiskott-Aldrich syndrome, due to receive a stem cell transplant. DNA of the CDR3: TGTGCCAGCAGTGCCAAACCTAGCGGGATCTCCTACGAGCAGTACTTC. Its translation is CASSAKPSGISYEQYF.